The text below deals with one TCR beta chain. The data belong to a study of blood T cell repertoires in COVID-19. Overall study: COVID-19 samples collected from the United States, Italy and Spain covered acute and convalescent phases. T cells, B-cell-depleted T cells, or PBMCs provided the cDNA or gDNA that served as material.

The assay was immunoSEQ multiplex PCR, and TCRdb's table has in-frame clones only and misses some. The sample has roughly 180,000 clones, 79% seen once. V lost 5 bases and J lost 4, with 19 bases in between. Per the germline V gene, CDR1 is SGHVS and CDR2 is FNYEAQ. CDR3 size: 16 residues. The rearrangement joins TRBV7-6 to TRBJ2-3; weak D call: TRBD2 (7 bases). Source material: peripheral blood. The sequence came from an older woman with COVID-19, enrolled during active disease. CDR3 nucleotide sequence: TGTGCCAGCAGCCTAGGGAGGGGGGGGCGTGCAGATACGCAGTATTTT. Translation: CASSLGRGGRADTQYF.